These 9 T cell receptor beta chains were sequenced from one sample in a study of blood T cell repertoires in COVID-19. Profiled with immunoSEQ multiplex PCR; TCRdb holds only in-frame clones, not every one. The sample has roughly 200,000 clones, 83% seen once. Material for sequencing was peripheral blood. Receptor source: a woman aged 25 to 39 with COVID-19, enrolled during active disease.

The chain recombines TRBV15 with TRBJ2-1, with D unresolved. This CDR3 contains 17 residues. V was cut by 0 bases and J by 0 bases, with 12 bases left in between. Germline CDR1 reads LNHNV; CDR2 reads YYDKDF (reference sequence). The CDR3 DNA follows: TGTGCCACCAGCAGAGATGCCCCCGCCTACTCCTACAATGAGCAGTTCTTC. Translation: CATSRDAPAYSYNEQFF.

This clone has more than one count but fewer than ten. V usage is TRBV9 and J usage is TRBJ2-7; 8 bases are a match to TRBD2. Germline CDR1 reads SGDLS; CDR2 reads YYNGEE. The CDR3 runs to 15 residues. The ends lost 0 bases at V and 3 bases at J; junction bases unmatched: 5. CDR3 nucleotide sequence: TGTGCCAGCAGCGTAGGGGCGGGGGGCGTCTACGAGCAGTACTTC. Protein sequence: CASSVGAGGVYEQYF.

The table lists this clone with a count of one. The chain recombines TRBV12-3 or TRBV12-4 with TRBJ1-1; perhaps TRBD1 as D (5 bases). V was clipped by 5 bases and J by 7 bases, with 11 bases between them. The CDR3 is 12 residues long. This chain's CDR3 is CASSLGLDEAFF. The CDR3 bases are TGTGCCAGCAGTCTGGGACTGGATGAAGCTTTCTTT.

This clone was seen once. V gene TRBV6-5 combines with J gene TRBJ1-6, with 10 bases that match TRBD1. CDR1 MNHEY and CDR2 SVGAGI come from the germline V gene. There are 14 residues in the CDR3. V shed 6 bases and J 7 bases; nucleotides not matched to a gene: 3. The CDR3 DNA reads TGTGCCAGCAGCAGACAGGGGGCGAATTCACCCCTCCACTTT. It encodes CASSRQGANSPLHF.

The V and J genes are TRBV11-2 and TRBJ2-5; no reliable D call. V lost 0 bases and J 5 bases, leaving 4 bases between the germline ends. Per the germline V gene, CDR1 is SGHAT and CDR2 is FQNNGV. The CDR3 contains 12 residues. Here the CDR3 DNA reads TGTGCCAGCAGCTTAGATTCGGAGACCCAGTACTTC. This encodes CASSLDSETQYF.

The chain uses TRBV9 and TRBJ2-3; possible D gene TRBD2, 5 bases. There are 15 residues in the CDR3. V gave up 1 base and J gave up 0 bases, with 9 bases separating them. Germline V gives CDR1 SGDLS, CDR2 YYNGEE. CDR3 in amino acids: CASSVLEGSTDTQYF. CDR3 in DNA: TGTGCCAGCAGCGTACTCGAGGGAAGCACAGATACGCAGTATTTT.

The chain combines TRBV4-3 with TRBJ2-1, with 7 bases that match TRBD1. CDR1 LGHNA and CDR2 YSLEER come from the germline V gene. The CDR3 is 15 residues long. The J segment lost 2 bases and the V segment lost 2 bases, leaving 3 bases of the junction unmatched. The CDR3: CASSQTGQTYNEQFF. CDR3 nucleotide sequence: TGCGCCAGCAGCCAAACGGGACAGACCTACAATGAGCAGTTCTTC.

The chain employs TRBV6-2 or TRBV6-3 and TRBJ2-1, with D perhaps matching TRBD1 (6 bases). The CDR3 is made up of 14 amino acids. CDR1 and CDR2 from the germline V gene are MNHEY and SVGEGT. Trimming removed 4 bases from V and 6 bases from J, with 13 bases in between. This chain's CDR3 is CASSFTGIGNEQFF. CDR3 nucleotides: TGTGCCAGCAGTTTCACAGGGATAGGCAATGAGCAGTTCTTC.

The chain joins TRBV30 to TRBJ1-1, with a weak D call TRBD1 (5 bases). The CDR3 length is 13 residues. Per the germline V gene, CDR1 is GTSNPN and CDR2 is SVGIG (reference sequence). V was clipped by 3 bases and J by 3 bases, with 11 bases between them. The CDR3 bases are TGTGCCTGGAGGCGGGGGGGGGACACTGAAGCTTTCTTT. This translates into CAWRRGGDTEAFF.